These 32 T cell receptor beta chains were sequenced from one sample in a study of OX40 agonist ivuxolimab in advanced cancers. This table comes from immunoSEQ multiplex PCR, and its TCRdb copy is limited to in-frame clones, with some not included. The sample includes around 16,000 clones, approximately 90% of them seen just once. Sequences were derived from CD4+ or CD8+ T cells sorted from blood, sampled in a trial of the OX40 agonist ivuxolimab. All receptors come from an adult with an advanced solid tumor such as melanoma, head and neck, liver or kidney cancer.

This clone has just one count. The genes are TRBV7-6 and TRBJ2-5, with D perhaps TRBD1 (6 bases). CDR3 length equals 15 residues. In germline, CDR1 is SGHVS, CDR2 FNYEAQ. V was cut by 5 bases and J by 1 base, with 14 bases left in between. The CDR3 coding sequence is TGTGCCAGCAGCCCTTACAGGGCGGCCCAAGAGACCCAGTACTTC. Translating it yields CASSPYRAAQETQYF.

This clone was picked up one time. This rearrangement joins TRBV14 to TRBJ2-7; D is possibly TRBD2 (6 bases). Trimming cost V 0 bases and J 7 bases, with 10 bases left between them. The CDR3 length is 13 residues. Germline lookup yields CDR1 SGHDN and CDR2 FVKESK. The CDR3 protein is CASSQEAGREQYF. For the CDR3, the DNA is TGTGCCAGCAGCCAAGAAGCAGGGAGGGAGCAGTACTTC. The variable domain in full, completed from reference TRBV14 and TRBJ2-7, reads EAGVTQFPSHSVIEKGQTVTLRCDPISGHDNLYWYRRVMGKEIKFLLHFVKESKQDESGMPNNRFLAERTGGTYSTLKVQPAELEDSGVYFCASSQEAGREQYFGPGTRLTVT.

This clone appeared a single time. The rearrangement joins TRBV9 to TRBJ2-1, with 9 bases that match TRBD2. Germline CDR1 and CDR2: SGDLS and YYNGEE. Trimming cost V 4 bases and J 15 bases; bases outside gene matches: 14. This CDR3 spans 14 amino acids. The CDR3 sequence: CASSPTQREDWRFF. The CDR3, as DNA: TGTGCCAGCAGCCCAACCCAGCGGGAGGACTGGCGGTTCTTC.

Written as DNA, the CDR3 is TGCGCCAGCAGCCAAGGGGTTAGCAATCAGCCCCAGCATTTT. This encodes CASSQGVSNQPQHF. The V call is TRBV4-1, the J call TRBJ1-5; D is undetermined. Germline V gene lookup returns CDR1 MGHRA and CDR2 YSYEKL. The CDR3 is made up of 14 amino acids. Trimming stripped 1 base from V and 0 bases from J, with 4 bases between.

V and J are TRBV4-3 and TRBJ2-1, with a weak D call TRBD2 (6 bases). The V end was cut by 3 bases, the J end by 4 bases, with 13 bases between. Germline CDR1 reads LGHNA; CDR2 reads YSLEER. The CDR3 extends over 15 amino acids. The CDR3 protein is CASSQTVEGYNEQFF. CDR3 in DNA: TGCGCCAGCAGCCAGACCGTGGAGGGGTACAATGAGCAGTTCTTC.

This clone counts as medium-sized. V gene TRBV11-2 combines with J gene TRBJ2-1; D not resolved. V was pared by 5 bases and J by 2 bases, with 10 bases between. The V gene's germline CDR1 is SGHAT and CDR2 FQNNGV. The CDR3 is 14 residues long. Here the CDR3 DNA reads TGTGCCAGCAGCCCCAGCCCTACCTACAATGAGCAGTTCTTC. It translates to CASSPSPTYNEQFF.

The chain combines TRBV30 with TRBJ2-1; 13 bases map to TRBD2. The CDR3 has 18 residues. The V segment lost 4 bases and the J segment 3 bases; nucleotides outside the gene matches: 12. CDR1 and CDR2 (germline): GTSNPN, SVGIG (reference sequence). Here the CDR3 reads CAWTKSRTSGRFYNEQFF. In nucleotides, the CDR3 is TGTGCCTGGACCAAATCCCGGACTAGCGGGAGATTCTACAATGAGCAGTTCTTC.

The rearrangement uses TRBV6-6 and TRBJ1-5; 9 bases map to TRBD1. Germline V CDR1 and CDR2: MNHNY, SVGAGI (reference sequence). The CDR3 is made up of 15 amino acids. V shed 1 base and J 5 bases; nucleotides not matched to a gene: 3. CDR3 in amino acids: CASSYYTGGDQPQHF. CDR3 bases: TGTGCCAGCAGTTACTATACAGGGGGCGATCAGCCCCAGCATTTT.

This clone was observed once. The chain joins TRBV7-6 to TRBJ2-3, with a tentative D call TRBD2 (5 bases). Germline CDR1 SGHVS, CDR2 FNYEAQ. CDR3 length: 17 residues. V shed 2 bases and J shed 0 bases, with 15 bases lying between them. CDR3 sequence reads: CASSLPVLGISTDTQYF. The CDR3 DNA reads TGTGCCAGCAGCTTACCGGTACTAGGTATTAGCACAGATACGCAGTATTTT.

This clone has more than one count but fewer than ten. This specimen includes other DNA sequences encoding the same CDR3. The V gene is TRBV19, the J gene TRBJ2-1; 10 bases are a match to TRBD2. The V segment lost 11 bases and the J segment 1 base; nucleotides outside the gene matches: 11. Per germline, CDR1 LNHDA and CDR2 SQIVND (reference sequence). The CDR3 sequence is 16 residues long. CDR3 sequence reads: CASQPLAGVSYNEQFF. CDR3 nucleotides: TGTGCCTCCCAGCCCCTAGCGGGGGTATCCTACAATGAGCAGTTCTTC.

The chain carries TRBV6-6 and TRBJ2-2; D remains ambiguous. V was trimmed by 7 bases and J by 8 bases, leaving 11 bases between them. Germline values: CDR1 MNHNY, CDR2 SVGAGI (reference sequence). The CDR3 totals 12 residues. CDR3 loop: CASTLAGGELFF. The DNA for the CDR3 is TGTGCCAGCACCCTGGCTGGGGGGGAGCTGTTTTTT.

The chain combines TRBV7-9 with TRBJ2-7; the D is unclear. Germline CDR1 is SEHNR and CDR2 is FQNEAQ (reference sequence). Trimming stripped 5 bases from V and 1 base from J, with 9 bases between. CDR3 length: 13 amino acids. CDR3 sequence: CASSRQASYEQYF. The CDR3 DNA follows: TGTGCCAGCAGCCGCCAGGCTTCCTACGAGCAGTACTTC.

The chain uses TRBV11-2 and TRBJ2-5; a weak D match, TRBD2 (7 bases). The CDR3 covers 16 residues. From germline, CDR1 is SGHAT and CDR2 FQNNGV. Trimming stripped 4 bases from V and 0 bases from J, with 15 bases between. CDR3 amino acids: CASSSHREGDQETQYF. Here the CDR3 DNA reads TGTGCCAGCAGCTCGCACAGGGAGGGGGACCAAGAGACCCAGTACTTC. The full variable domain, completed using reference TRBV11-2 and TRBJ2-5, is EAGVAQSPRYKIIEKRQSVAFWCNPISGHATLYWYQQILGQGPKLLIQFQNNGVVDDSQLPKDRFSAERLKGVDSTLKIQPAKLEDSAVYLCASSSHREGDQETQYFGPGTRLLVL.

This chain connects TRBV19 to TRBJ2-7; 7 nucleotides match TRBD2. V lost 3 bases, J lost 2 bases, and 16 bases stayed unmatched. There are 18 residues in the CDR3. Germline V CDR1 and CDR2: LNHDA, SQIVND (reference sequence). The CDR3: CASSMTLWSGTSTYEQYF. The CDR3 DNA sequence: TGTGCCAGTAGTATGACGCTCTGGAGCGGGACCTCTACCTACGAGCAGTACTTC.

The CDR3 reads CASSSLPLAGADIFTDTQYF. The CDR3 DNA sequence: TGTGCCAGCAGCTCCTTGCCACTAGCGGGAGCGGACATTTTCACAGATACGCAGTATTTT. The chain uses TRBV5-8 and TRBJ2-3; 11 bases align to TRBD2. The CDR3 runs 20 residues. V lost 3 bases, J lost 2 bases, and 17 bases stayed unmatched. The germline V gene has CDR1 SGHTS and CDR2 YDEGEE. Filled out from reference TRBV5-8 and TRBJ2-3, the complete variable domain reads EAGVTQSPTHLIKTRGQQATLRCSPISGHTSVYWYQQALGLGLQFLLWYDEGEERNRGNFPPRFSGRQFPNYSSELNVNALELEDSALYLCASSSLPLAGADIFTDTQYFGPGTRLTVL.

The V call is TRBV7-9, the J call TRBJ2-7, with 11 bases identical to TRBD2. Germline V gene sequence: CDR1 SEHNR, CDR2 FQNEAQ (reference sequence). CDR3 length: 15 amino acids. V lost 4 bases and J lost 3; bases outside the gene matches: 5. The CDR3 coding sequence is TGTGCCAGCAGCTCCACTAGCGGGAGTCTCTACGAGCAGTACTTC. Its translation is CASSSTSGSLYEQYF.

The chain is built from TRBV2 and TRBJ2-3; maybe TRBD2 (7 bases). The CDR3 length is 13 residues. Between the trimmed V and J ends, which lost 9 bases and 5 bases, there was a span of 15 bases. Germline assignment: CDR1 SNHLY and CDR2 FYNNEI. CDR3 in amino acids: CASGGAWGDTQYF. DNA for the CDR3: TGTGCCAGTGGGGGGGCTTGGGGAGATACGCAGTATTTT.

This sequence joins TRBV19 and TRBJ1-1, with TRBD1 matching 7 bases. The CDR3 has 17 amino acids. Germline CDR1 reads LNHDA; CDR2 reads SQIVND (reference sequence). V dropped 5 bases and J dropped 1; count of bases not matched to a gene: 13. The DNA of the CDR3 is TGTGCCAGTAGTTCATCAGGGGGTGGCAGGGGGAACACTGAAGCTTTCTTT. This codes for CASSSSGGGRGNTEAFF.

This clone was recorded once. The rearrangement uses TRBV29-1 and TRBJ2-1; D is undetermined. Germline CDR1 is SQVTM and CDR2 is ANQGSEA. The V end was cut by 3 bases, the J end by 0 bases, with 3 bases between. This CDR3 is 12 amino acids long. The DNA of the CDR3 is TGCAGCGTTGAGTACTCCTACAATGAGCAGTTCTTC. This codes for CSVEYSYNEQFF.

This sequence joins TRBV12-5 and TRBJ2-1; TRBD2 matches at 11 bases. The V and J ends lost 0 bases and 5 bases, in that order; junction bases with no gene match: 0. The CDR3 length is 15 residues. Per the germline V gene, CDR1 is LGHNT and CDR2 is FRNRAP. CDR3 nucleotide sequence: TGTGCTAGTGGTTTGGTACTAGCGGGAGACAATGAGCAGTTCTTC. It encodes CASGLVLAGDNEQFF.

The chain joins TRBV19 to TRBJ2-1; 7 bases are a match to TRBD2. Per the germline V gene, CDR1 is LNHDA and CDR2 is SQIVND (reference sequence). The length of the CDR3 is 13 residues. The V and J ends lost 1 base and 7 bases, in that order; junction bases with no gene match: 1. The CDR3 nucleotides are TGTGCCAGTAGTATAGGCGGGAGAAATGAGCAGTTCTTC. This gives the protein CASSIGGRNEQFF.

Of note for this clone: A far more abundant clone sits one base away, making this likely a read error. The chain recombines TRBV11-2 with TRBJ1-3; D remains ambiguous. This CDR3 contains 16 residues. Germline V gene sequence: CDR1 SGHAT, CDR2 FQNNGV. The V and J ends lost 5 bases and 0 bases respectively, with 14 bases between them. CDR3 sequence: CASSQTTGGSGNTIYF. CDR3 nucleotide sequence: TGTGCCAGCAGCCAAACGACGGGCGGCTCTGGAAACACCATATATTTT.

The chain has TRBV19 and TRBJ1-5; D is undetermined. Between the trimmed V and J ends, which lost 7 bases and 2 bases, there was a span of 12 bases. Germline V CDR1 and CDR2: LNHDA, SQIVND (reference sequence). CDR3 length: 14 residues. CDR3 DNA: TGTGCCAGTACATCAGGAGGAGGCAATCAGCCCCAGCATTTT. This gives the protein CASTSGGGNQPQHF.

The chain couples TRBV6-1 to TRBJ1-1; 8 positions agree with TRBD1. The CDR3 is 14 amino acids. Germline V gene sequence: CDR1 MNHNS, CDR2 SASEGT. With 3 bases clipped from V and 5 bases from J, the junction kept 5 bases outside the gene matches. This CDR3 reads CASSDLQGETEAFF. CDR3 sequence (DNA): TGTGCCAGCAGTGATTTACAGGGGGAGACTGAAGCTTTCTTT.

The chain joins TRBV10-1 to TRBJ2-5; a possible D gene is TRBD1 (6 bases). In germline, CDR1 is WNHNN, CDR2 SYGVQD (reference sequence). This CDR3 comprises 14 residues. The V end lost 0 bases, the J end lost 5 bases, and 10 bases lay between the germline ends. CDR3 in amino acids: CASSESAGDETQYF. The CDR3 DNA follows: TGCGCCAGCAGTGAGTCAGCAGGGGATGAGACCCAGTACTTC.

The V and J genes are TRBV11-2 and TRBJ2-7; 8 bases are shared with TRBD1. The CDR3 is 15 amino acids. V trimming: 4 bases; J trimming: 4 bases; junction bases outside the gene matches: 9. CDR1 and CDR2 (germline): SGHAT, FQNNGV. The CDR3 protein is CASSSSTGEGYEQYF. The CDR3 coding sequence is TGTGCCAGCAGCTCTTCGACAGGGGAAGGGTACGAGCAGTACTTC.

This clone was observed a handful of times. CDR3 residues: CASSFAGQPNTEAFF. The CDR3 DNA reads TGTGCCAGCAGTTTTGCCGGACAGCCAAACACTGAAGCTTTCTTT. The chain combines TRBV27 with TRBJ1-1; tentatively, D is TRBD1 (6 bases). Germline CDR1 reads MNHEY; CDR2 reads SMNVEV (reference sequence). The CDR3 totals 15 residues. V dropped 3 bases and J dropped 2 bases, with 13 bases sitting between them.

The chain recombines TRBV7-9 with TRBJ2-1, with TRBD2 matching 9 bases. CDR3 length equals 14 residues. The V and J ends lost 7 bases and 1 base, in that order; junction bases with no gene match: 2. Per the germline V gene, CDR1 is SEHNR and CDR2 is FQNEAQ (reference sequence). The CDR3 DNA reads as TGTGCCAGCATTAGCGGGGGTTCCTACAATGAGCAGTTCTTC. This translates into CASISGGSYNEQFF. The full variable domain, with the rest looked up from reference TRBV7-9 and TRBJ2-1, is DTGVSQNPRHKITKRGQNVTFRCDPISEHNRLYWYRQTLGQGPEFLTYFQNEAQLEKSRLLSDRFSAERPKGSFSTLEIQRTEQGDSAMYLCASISGGSYNEQFFGPGTRLTVL.

This rearrangement joins TRBV11-3 to TRBJ2-5; D remains unclear. Trimming cost V 1 base and J 3 bases, with 9 bases left between them. Per the germline V gene, CDR1 is SGHNT and CDR2 is YENEEA. This CDR3 is built from 14 residues. The CDR3 region is CASSLGTGKETQYF. CDR3 coding DNA: TGTGCCAGCAGCTTAGGTACGGGTAAAGAGACCCAGTACTTC.

This clone was found once. This chain links TRBV30 with TRBJ2-1; no definite D call. Germline CDR1 and CDR2: GTSNPN and SVGIG (reference sequence). There are 14 residues in the CDR3. Trimming removed 2 bases at V and 0 bases at J, with 8 bases between. The CDR3 nucleotides are TGTGCCTGGAGTAGCGACACCTCCTACAATGAGCAGTTCTTC. Its protein is CAWSSDTSYNEQFF.

The rearrangement uses TRBV9 and TRBJ1-2; unclear D gene. V dropped 4 bases and J dropped 4 bases, with 23 bases sitting between them. CDR1 and CDR2 (germline): SGDLS, YYNGEE. CDR3 length: 17 amino acids. This CDR3 reads CASSHVPQADSAYGYTF. The CDR3, as DNA: TGTGCCAGCAGCCATGTCCCGCAGGCGGATTCGGCCTATGGCTACACCTTC.

This chain connects TRBV28 to TRBJ2-3; D is possibly TRBD2 (5 bases). V was cut by 3 bases and J by 5 bases, with 30 bases left in between. Germline V gene data show CDR1 as MDHEN and CDR2 as SYDVKM. CDR3 length equals 20 residues. CDR3 loop: CASSFMRQALLLVKGDTQYF. As DNA, the CDR3 is TGTGCCAGCAGTTTCATGCGTCAAGCCCTACTACTAGTCAAGGGAGATACGCAGTATTTT.